This T cell receptor (beta chain) was profiled in a study of control samples from healthy donors and cancer patients. Profiled with immunoSEQ multiplex PCR; TCRdb holds only in-frame clones, not every one. The sample holds fewer than 300,000 clones, roughly 87% seen once. This CDR3 spans 20 amino acids. Trimming removed 2 bases from V and 0 bases from J, with 22 bases in between. Germline-derived CDR1 and CDR2 are SGHDN and FVKESK. This chain links TRBV14 with TRBJ1-4; D remains ambiguous. The specimen sequenced was PBMCs. The TCR sequence derives from a woman aged 60-75 years with lung cancer. CDR3 sequence reads: CASSQYGILLARATNEKLFF. The CDR3 region has the DNA TGTGCCAGCAGCCAATACGGGATTCTACTCGCTAGAGCAACTAATGAAAAACTGTTTTTT.